These 31 T cell receptor beta chains originate from one sample sequenced in a study of blood T cell repertoires in COVID-19. The data were produced by immunoSEQ multiplex PCR, yet TCRdb's version contains in-frame clones alone and is incomplete. The sample contains about 110,000 clones, roughly 88% of which appear only once. Specimen: peripheral blood. These TCRs come from a man aged 45-65 years with active or convalescent COVID-19.

This clone appeared a single time. This chain uses TRBV6-6 with TRBJ2-7; 8 bases match TRBD2. This CDR3 spans 14 amino acids. Germline CDR1 is MNHNY and CDR2 is SVGAGI (reference sequence). The trim removed 6 bases at V and 6 bases at J, leaving 10 bases unmatched. The CDR3 spells CASSPGLAGSEQYF. In DNA form, the CDR3 reads TGTGCCAGCAGCCCAGGACTAGCTGGTAGCGAGCAGTACTTC.

In this sample, this clone turned up once. This chain uses TRBV7-8 with TRBJ2-2; 7 positions match TRBD1. The CDR3 extends over 16 amino acids. Trimming removed 6 bases from V and 1 base from J; junction bases left unmatched: 8. Germline V gene sequence: CDR1 SGHVS, CDR2 FQNEAQ. CDR3 coding DNA: TGTGCCAGCAGAGACCCGGACAGGCAGAACACCGGGGAGCTGTTTTTT. Its protein product is CASRDPDRQNTGELFF.

The sample holds a few counts of this clone. The gene calls are TRBV6-1 and TRBJ1-3; D gene ambiguous. This CDR3 is 15 amino acids long. The V end was cut by 3 bases, the J end by 0 bases, with 9 bases between. The V gene's germline CDR1 is MNHNS and CDR2 SASEGT. CDR3 protein: CASSDEVSSGNTIYF. The DNA for the CDR3 is TGTGCCAGCAGTGACGAGGTTAGCTCTGGAAACACCATATATTTT.

This rearrangement joins TRBV19 to TRBJ1-2; no clear D. CDR1 and CDR2 from the germline V gene are LNHDA and SQIVND (reference sequence). V was shortened by 0 bases and J by 4 bases, with 12 bases between the two germline ends. There are 15 residues in the CDR3. The CDR3 loop is CASSIDRAETYGYTF. The CDR3 nucleotides are TGTGCCAGTAGTATAGATCGAGCGGAAACCTATGGCTACACCTTC. The entire variable domain, with the rest obtained from reference TRBV19 and TRBJ1-2, is as follows: DGGITQSPKYLFRKEGQNVTLSCEQNLNHDAMYWYRQDPGQGLRLIYYSQIVNDFQKGDIAEGYSVSREKKESFPLTVTSAQKNPTAFYLCASSIDRAETYGYTFGSGTRLTVV.

The J gene is TRBJ1-2, the V gene TRBV4-3; perhaps TRBD1 as D (5 bases). V dropped 0 bases and J dropped 5 bases, with 13 bases sitting between them. Germline CDR1 is LGHNA and CDR2 is YSLEER. CDR3 length: 15 residues. CDR3 DNA: TGCGCCAGCAGCCAAGATAGGCGGGGGTGGTATGGCTACACCTTC. Protein: CASSQDRRGWYGYTF.

This chain links TRBV20-1 with TRBJ1-4; TRBD1 matches at 10 bases. Germline assignment: CDR1 DFQATT and CDR2 SNEGSKA (reference sequence). The CDR3 length is 19 residues. Trimming at V came to 3 bases and at J to 7 bases, leaving 20 bases not matched to a gene. CDR3 nucleotides: TGCAGTGCTAGTAGATGGACAGGGGGTTCCAGTGGTCGTGTTGAAAAACTGTTTTTT. The encoded protein is CSASRWTGGSSGRVEKLFF.

This clone was picked up one time. V usage is TRBV28 and J usage is TRBJ1-2, with 7 bases matching TRBD1. This CDR3 comprises 17 residues. CDR1 and CDR2 (germline): MDHEN, SYDVKM. The V gene end was trimmed by 2 bases and the J gene end by 6 bases; junction bases not matched to a gene: 15. The CDR3 coding sequence is TGTGCCAGCAGTTTAGGATCGGACAGGAGGATAGGCGATGGCTACACCTTC. It translates to CASSLGSDRRIGDGYTF.

V usage is TRBV5-4 and J usage is TRBJ2-4, with D maybe TRBD2 (6 bases). In germline, CDR1 is SGHNT, CDR2 YYREEE (reference sequence). V lost 2 bases, J lost 8 bases, and 11 bases lay in between. The CDR3 is 13 amino acids. CDR3 in amino acids: CASSFVSGDIQYF. CDR3 sequence (DNA): TGTGCCAGCAGCTTCGTTAGCGGTGACATTCAGTACTTC. The whole variable domain, remainder taken from reference TRBV5-4 and TRBJ2-4, is ETGVTQSPTHLIKTRGQQVTLRCSSQSGHNTVSWYQQALGQGPQFIFQYYREEENGRGNFPPRFSGLQFPNYSSELNVNALELDDSALYLCASSFVSGDIQYFGAGTRLSVL.

This chain uses TRBV24-1 with TRBJ2-3, with 13 positions matching TRBD2. This CDR3 has 17 amino acids. With V trimmed by 4 bases and J by 6 bases, 9 bases remained unmatched. Germline values: CDR1 KGHDR, CDR2 SFDVKD. The CDR3 DNA sequence: TGTGCCACCAGTGAATCTGGACTAGCGGGAGCAGGTGATACGCAGTATTTT. This sequence encodes CATSESGLAGAGDTQYF.

This chain joins TRBV9 and TRBJ2-5; D unresolved. The V gene's germline CDR1 is SGDLS and CDR2 YYNGEE. Trimming left V 1 base short and J 5 bases short, with 12 bases between. The CDR3 has 14 residues. Here the CDR3 reads CASSVNPVGETQYF. The CDR3 nucleotides read TGTGCCAGCAGCGTAAACCCCGTCGGGGAGACCCAGTACTTC.

The chain links TRBV7-2 to TRBJ2-5; D possibly corresponds to TRBD1 (5 bases). Germline V gene data show CDR1 as SGHTA and CDR2 as FQGNSA. The V and J ends lost 5 bases and 5 bases respectively, with 15 bases between them. CDR3 size: 14 residues. CDR3 sequence: CASSQDLPGETQYF. DNA of the CDR3: TGTGCCAGCAGCCAGGACCTACCAGGGGAGACCCAGTACTTC. The full variable domain, completed using reference TRBV7-2 and TRBJ2-5, is GAGVSQSPSNKVTEKGKDVELRCDPISGHTALYWYRQSLGQGLEFLIYFQGNSAPDKSGLPSDRFSAERTGGSVSTLTIQRTQQEDSAVYLCASSQDLPGETQYFGPGTRLLVL.

This clone was seen a single time. This chain joins TRBV15 and TRBJ2-7, with D unresolved. The V and J ends lost 3 bases and 3 bases respectively, with 12 bases between them. The CDR3 is 14 amino acids. The germline CDR1 and CDR2 sequences are LNHNV and YYDKDF (reference sequence). CDR3 protein: CATSSGESFYEQYF. In nucleotides, the CDR3 is TGTGCCACCAGCAGTGGTGAGAGTTTCTACGAGCAGTACTTC.

The chain employs TRBV4-2 and TRBJ2-4; TRBD2 matches 9 bases. The germline CDR1 and CDR2 sequences are LGHNA and YNFKEQ. J lost 6 bases, V lost 1 base, and 1 base had no gene match. This CDR3 is built from 14 residues. CDR3 nucleotide sequence: TGTGCCAGCAGCCAAGGGCGGGAGGGAAACATTCAGTACTTC. Residues: CASSQGREGNIQYF.

The chain has TRBV7-9 and TRBJ1-1; 8 nucleotides line up with TRBD1. This CDR3 has 18 amino acids. Germline CDR1 reads SEHNR; CDR2 reads FQNEAQ (reference sequence). V dropped 4 bases and J dropped 6; count of bases not matched to a gene: 19. This chain's CDR3 is CASSSSGFRGRGVAEAFF. The CDR3 bases are TGTGCCAGCAGCTCTTCTGGGTTCAGGGGGCGCGGAGTAGCTGAAGCTTTCTTT.

V gene TRBV28 combines with J gene TRBJ1-6; D gene uncertain. Trimming removed 5 bases at V and 9 bases at J, with 5 bases between. This CDR3 has 11 residues. CDR1 is MDHEN, CDR2 SYDVKM, per germline. CDR3 sequence (DNA): TGTGCCAGCAGTCTTCTTTCACCCCTCCACTTT. This gives the protein CASSLLSPLHF.

A single count supports this clone. The chain recombines TRBV5-6 with TRBJ2-1; 11 bases agree with TRBD2. The germline gives CDR1 SGHDT, CDR2 YYEEEE. V shed 4 bases and J 5 bases; nucleotides not matched to a gene: 5. The CDR3 is 15 residues long. The CDR3 here is CASSITSGRHNEQFF. The CDR3 DNA follows: TGTGCCAGCAGCATCACTAGCGGGAGACACAATGAGCAGTTCTTC.

The rearrangement links TRBV18 to TRBJ1-4; a possible D gene is TRBD1 (6 bases). Per the germline V gene, CDR1 is KGHSH and CDR2 is LQKENI. CDR3 length: 15 amino acids. The V and J ends lost 2 bases and 6 bases respectively, with 13 bases between them. The CDR3 here is CASSPSPPGDEKLFF. The CDR3 DNA reads TGTGCCAGCTCACCATCCCCCCCAGGGGATGAAAAACTGTTTTTT.

The V and J genes are TRBV12-3 or TRBV12-4 and TRBJ1-5; TRBD1 might be the D (6 bases). Trimming shortened V by 8 bases and J by 4 bases, and 12 bases separated the two germline ends. The CDR3 covers 13 residues. This CDR3 reads CASAPQGNQPQHF. In DNA form, the CDR3 reads TGTGCCAGCGCGCCCCAGGGGAATCAGCCCCAGCATTTT.

The V call is TRBV5-1, the J call TRBJ2-5; a weak D match, TRBD2 (7 bases). Germline values: CDR1 SGHRS, CDR2 YFSETQ. There are 13 residues in the CDR3. With 7 bases removed from V and 3 bases from J, the gap between germline ends came to 13 bases. CDR3 residues: CASSRGGEETQYF. Here the CDR3 DNA reads TGCGCCAGCTCCAGGGGAGGGGAAGAGACCCAGTACTTC.

The chain has TRBV28 and TRBJ1-4, with D possibly matching TRBD1 (5 bases). This CDR3 is 14 amino acids long. CDR1 is MDHEN and CDR2 is SYDVKM in the germline V gene. The V and J ends lost 6 bases and 4 bases respectively, with 12 bases between them. The CDR3 loop reads CASSRQLGNEKLFF. The CDR3 DNA follows: TGTGCCAGCAGCAGACAGCTCGGTAATGAAAAACTGTTTTTT.

The rearrangement links TRBV28 to TRBJ1-4, with D unresolved. V dropped 10 bases and J dropped 5 bases, with 20 bases sitting between them. Germline V gene lookup returns CDR1 MDHEN and CDR2 SYDVKM. This CDR3 has 15 amino acids. The CDR3 here is CATLTSDYLNEKLFF. CDR3 bases: TGTGCCACCCTGACTTCAGATTACCTAAATGAAAAACTGTTTTTT.

The chain carries TRBV6-6 and TRBJ1-5, with D possibly being TRBD1 (5 bases). Looked up from germline, CDR1 is MNHNY and CDR2 is SVGAGI (reference sequence). V lost 6 bases and J 2 bases, leaving 14 bases between the germline ends. The CDR3 is 15 residues long. The CDR3 sequence: CASRSQGYGNQPQHF. DNA for the CDR3: TGTGCCAGCAGGTCCCAGGGTTATGGCAATCAGCCCCAGCATTTT.

This chain uses TRBV30 with TRBJ1-3, with D perhaps TRBD1 (5 bases). The CDR3 is 14 amino acids. The ends were cut back, 2 bases at V and 1 base at J, with 9 bases in the middle. Germline V lookup: CDR1 GTSNPN, CDR2 SVGIG (reference sequence). This CDR3 is CAWSKGSSGNTIYF. In DNA form, the CDR3 reads TGTGCCTGGAGTAAGGGGTCTTCTGGAAACACCATATATTTT.

The genes are TRBV4-1 and TRBJ2-7; 10 positions match TRBD2. This CDR3 is 16 amino acids long. With 1 base clipped from V and 5 bases from J, the junction kept 8 bases outside the gene matches. CDR1 is MGHRA, CDR2 YSYEKL, per germline. Written as DNA, the CDR3 is TGCGCCAGCAGCCAAGCCGGGGGCCTAGCGGGAGACGAGCAGTACTTC. It yields the protein CASSQAGGLAGDEQYF.

The chain has TRBV7-2 and TRBJ2-7; 9 nucleotides agree with TRBD2. V shed 4 bases, J shed 0 bases, and the junction held 10 bases outside the gene matches. The germline V gene encodes CDR1 SGHTA and CDR2 FQGNSA. This CDR3 has 17 residues. The CDR3 DNA sequence: TGTGCCAGCAGCTCGACTAGCGGATCCAGGAGCTCCTACGAGCAGTACTTC. Translation: CASSSTSGSRSSYEQYF.

The CDR3 coding sequence is TGTGCCAGCAGCCTCCGGGTAGACGACACAGATACGCAGTATTTT. It codes for CASSLRVDDTDTQYF. The rearrangement joins TRBV7-9 to TRBJ2-3, with D uncertain. The CDR3 covers 15 residues. V was trimmed by 5 bases and J by 2 bases, leaving 14 bases between them. Germline assignment: CDR1 SEHNR and CDR2 FQNEAQ (reference sequence).

The chain combines TRBV5-1 with TRBJ2-2, with D possibly being TRBD2 (5 bases). Trimming stripped 0 bases from V and 3 bases from J, with 9 bases between. This CDR3 comprises 15 residues. The germline CDR1 and CDR2 sequences are SGHRS and YFSETQ. CDR3: CASSLGGSDTGELFF. The CDR3 nucleotides are TGCGCCAGCAGCTTGGGAGGGTCCGACACCGGGGAGCTGTTTTTT.

The chain is built from TRBV13 and TRBJ2-7; D is possibly TRBD2 (6 bases). The length of the CDR3 is 16 residues. V was shortened by 0 bases and J by 5 bases, with 17 bases between the two germline ends. Looked up from germline, CDR1 is PRHDT and CDR2 is FYEKMQ (reference sequence). The CDR3 here is CASSLGSVAARHEQYF. CDR3 nucleotides: TGTGCCAGCAGCTTAGGGTCGGTAGCGGCACGTCACGAGCAGTACTTC.

This chain joins TRBV28 and TRBJ2-2, with TRBD1 matching over 9 bases. The CDR3 contains 17 residues. Looked up from germline, CDR1 is MDHEN and CDR2 is SYDVKM. The J segment lost 5 bases and the V segment lost 7 bases, leaving 14 bases of the junction unmatched. This CDR3 reads CASKTRFGTGLTGELFF. For the CDR3, the DNA is TGTGCCAGCAAAACAAGATTCGGGACAGGGCTGACCGGGGAGCTGTTTTTT.

The chain uses TRBV10-3 and TRBJ2-6; D may be TRBD2 (6 bases). CDR1 ENHRY and CDR2 SYGVKD come from the germline V gene. CDR3 size: 17 residues. With 3 bases removed from V and 0 bases from J, the gap between germline ends came to 12 bases. Here the CDR3 DNA reads TGTGCCATCAGTGATTTGGGGACTCTCTCTGGGGCCAACGTCCTGACTTTC. Amino acid sequence: CAISDLGTLSGANVLTF.

This chain links TRBV4-1 with TRBJ2-7, with 9 nucleotides matching TRBD2. This CDR3 region has 15 residues. Germline CDR1 is MGHRA and CDR2 is YSYEKL. V dropped 2 bases and J dropped 2; count of bases not matched to a gene: 4. The CDR3, as DNA: TGCGCCAGCAGCCAACGGACTAGCGCAGCCTACGAGCAGTACTTC. Translated, it gives CASSQRTSAAYEQYF.